One sample yielded the 4 T cell receptor beta chains listed below, sequenced in a study of beta chain features in type 1 diabetes. Isolated RNA was reverse transcribed in full, so expressed TCRB transcripts were sequenced. The protocol was immunoSEQ multiplex PCR, while the TCRdb copy is restricted to in-frame clones and leaves out a portion. Among some 300,000 clones listed, about 8.5% were seen once. The sample was central memory CD4+ T cells from blood. The receptors stem from a woman under 30 in good health.

This clone was picked up a small number of times. This sequence joins TRBV11-2 and TRBJ2-1; weak D call: TRBD1 (6 bases). The CDR3 loop spans 15 amino acids. The V gene's germline CDR1 is SGHAT and CDR2 FQNNGV. V was pared by 1 base and J by 5 bases, with 12 bases between. Here the CDR3 DNA reads TGTGCCAGCAGCTTAGTTCTGACAGGCGACAATGAGCAGTTCTTC. This encodes CASSLVLTGDNEQFF.

The CDR3 nucleotides read TGCAGTGCCTCACGTGTGACTGAAGCTTTCTTT. Translation: CSASRVTEAFF. This chain connects TRBV20-1 to TRBJ1-1; D gene uncertain. The V and J ends lost 6 bases and 5 bases respectively, with 10 bases between them. CDR1 and CDR2 (germline): DFQATT, SNEGSKA (reference sequence). CDR3 length: 11 residues.

This clone has more than one count but fewer than ten. This chain connects TRBV27 to TRBJ1-2, with D perhaps matching TRBD1 (6 bases). CDR1 is MNHEY, CDR2 SMNVEV, per germline (reference sequence). CDR3 length: 14 amino acids. V dropped 7 bases and J dropped 2 bases, with 14 bases sitting between them. This chain's CDR3 is CASKTGRYNYGYTF. The CDR3 nucleotides read TGTGCCAGCAAAACAGGGAGGTACAACTATGGCTACACCTTC.

This chain links TRBV4-1 with TRBJ2-3, with D perhaps matching TRBD1 (6 bases). The CDR3 runs 16 residues. V lost 1 base, J lost 3 bases, and 14 bases lay in between. CDR1 and CDR2 from the germline V gene are MGHRA and YSYEKL. Here the CDR3 reads CASSQVATGTTDTQYF. CDR3 coding DNA: TGCGCCAGCAGCCAAGTCGCTACAGGGACAACAGATACGCAGTATTTT.